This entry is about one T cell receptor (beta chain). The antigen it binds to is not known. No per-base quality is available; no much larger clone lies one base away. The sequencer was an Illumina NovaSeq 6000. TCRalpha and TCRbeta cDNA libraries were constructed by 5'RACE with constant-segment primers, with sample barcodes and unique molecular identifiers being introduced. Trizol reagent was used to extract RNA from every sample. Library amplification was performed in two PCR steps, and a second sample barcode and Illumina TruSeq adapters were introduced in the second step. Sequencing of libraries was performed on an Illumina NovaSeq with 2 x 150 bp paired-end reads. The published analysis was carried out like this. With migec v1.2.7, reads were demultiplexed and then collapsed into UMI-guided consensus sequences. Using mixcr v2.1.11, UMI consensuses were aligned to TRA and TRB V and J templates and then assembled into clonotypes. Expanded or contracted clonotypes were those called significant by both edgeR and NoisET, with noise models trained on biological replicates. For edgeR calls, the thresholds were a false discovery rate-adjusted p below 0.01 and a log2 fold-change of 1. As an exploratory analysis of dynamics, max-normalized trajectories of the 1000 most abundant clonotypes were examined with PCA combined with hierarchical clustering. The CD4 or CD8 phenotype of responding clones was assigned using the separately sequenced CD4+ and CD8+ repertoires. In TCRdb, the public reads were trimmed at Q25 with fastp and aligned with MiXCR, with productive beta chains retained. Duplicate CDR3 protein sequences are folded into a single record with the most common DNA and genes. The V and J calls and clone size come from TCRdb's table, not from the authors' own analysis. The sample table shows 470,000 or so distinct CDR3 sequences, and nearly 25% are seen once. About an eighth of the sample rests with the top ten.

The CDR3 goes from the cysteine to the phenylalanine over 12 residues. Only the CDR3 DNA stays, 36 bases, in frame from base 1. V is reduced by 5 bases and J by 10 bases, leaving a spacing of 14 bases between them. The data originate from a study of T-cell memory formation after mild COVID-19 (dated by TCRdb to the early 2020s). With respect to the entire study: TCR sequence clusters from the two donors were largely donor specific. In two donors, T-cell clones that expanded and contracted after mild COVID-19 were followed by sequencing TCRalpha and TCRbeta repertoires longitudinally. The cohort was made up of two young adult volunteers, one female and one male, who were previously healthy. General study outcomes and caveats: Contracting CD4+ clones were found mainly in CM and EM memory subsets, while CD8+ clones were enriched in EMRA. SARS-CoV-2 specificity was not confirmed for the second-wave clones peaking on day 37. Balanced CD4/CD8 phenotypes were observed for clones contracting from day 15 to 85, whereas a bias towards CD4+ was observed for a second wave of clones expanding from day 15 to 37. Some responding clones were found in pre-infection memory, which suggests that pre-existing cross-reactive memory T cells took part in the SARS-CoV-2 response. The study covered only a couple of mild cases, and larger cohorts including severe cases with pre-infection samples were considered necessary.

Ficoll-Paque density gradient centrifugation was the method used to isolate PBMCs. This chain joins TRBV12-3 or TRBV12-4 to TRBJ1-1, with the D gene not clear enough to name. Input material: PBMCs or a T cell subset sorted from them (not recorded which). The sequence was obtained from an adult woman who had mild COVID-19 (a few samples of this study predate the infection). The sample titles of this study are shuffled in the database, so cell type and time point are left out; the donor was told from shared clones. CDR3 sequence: CASSDDPLGAFF. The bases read TGTGCCAGCAGTGACGACCCCCTTGGAGCTTTCTTT.